The 9 T cell receptor beta chains below come from one sample, sequenced in a study of T cells in Graves' hyperthyroidism and ophthalmopathy. Regions amplified from RNA transcripts were the TCR beta CDR3 regions. The HTBI primer set served for first-round RT-PCR of the TCR CDR3. MiXCR was run by TCRdb on the multiplex PCR reads, yielding one entry per CDR3 protein. The repertoire has hundreds of thousands of distinct CDR3 sequences, around 13% of them found once; the top ten carry 9.2%. Material: blood. The receptors derive from a woman aged 18-35 years with Graves' hyperthyroidism.

V and J are TRBV20-1 and TRBJ1-1; no firm D call. This CDR3 contains 14 residues. Germline CDR1 and CDR2: DFQATT and SNEGSKA (reference sequence). V lost 2 bases and J 0 bases, leaving 10 bases between the germline ends. The chain's CDR3 is CSARTARLNTEAFF. CDR3 bases: TGCAGTGCTAGAACGGCGCGCTTGAACACTGAAGCTTTCTTT.

V gene TRBV11-1 combines with J gene TRBJ2-1; 9 bases agree with TRBD2. Germline-derived CDR1 and CDR2 are SGHAT and FQDESV (reference sequence). Unmatched junction bases numbered 5, after V lost 1 base and J lost 7 bases. The CDR3 is 15 residues long. CDR3 bases: TGTGCCAGCAGCTTAGAGGCGGGGGGGCTTAATGAGCAGTTCTTC. Residues: CASSLEAGGLNEQFF. The variable domain in full, completed from reference TRBV11-1 and TRBJ2-1, reads EAEVAQSPRYKITEKSQAVAFWCDPISGHATLYWYRQILGQGPELLVQFQDESVVDDSQLPKDRFSAERLKGVDSTLKIQPAELGDSAMYLCASSLEAGGLNEQFFGPGTRLTVL.

This clonotype came up many times. V and J are TRBV19 and TRBJ2-5; 11 bases map to TRBD2. V gave up 3 bases and J gave up 5 bases; unmatched junction bases: 8. Germline V lookup: CDR1 LNHDA, CDR2 SQIVND (reference sequence). The CDR3 contains 16 residues. The CDR3 spells CASSMSSGGQWETQYF. CDR3 nucleotides: TGTGCCAGTAGTATGTCTAGCGGGGGGCAGTGGGAGACCCAGTACTTC. Supplemented by reference TRBV19 and TRBJ2-5, the full variable domain reads DGGITQSPKYLFRKEGQNVTLSCEQNLNHDAMYWYRQDPGQGLRLIYYSQIVNDFQKGDIAEGYSVSREKKESFPLTVTSAQKNPTAFYLCASSMSSGGQWETQYFGPGTRLLVL.

Many counts were recorded for this clonotype. The chain combines TRBV27 with TRBJ2-1, with TRBD1 matching 7 bases. This CDR3 is 16 amino acids long. CDR1 is MNHEY and CDR2 is SMNVEV in the germline V gene (reference sequence). Trimming took 2 bases from V and 7 from J; bases not matched to a gene: 11. CDR3 coding DNA: TGTGCCAGCAGTTTACTTGGGACAGCCCAGGGGAATGAGCAGTTCTTC. This sequence encodes CASSLLGTAQGNEQFF.

In its sample, this clonotype was seen many times. The V gene is TRBV20-1, the J gene TRBJ2-1; 11 bases are shared with TRBD2. Germline loops: CDR1 DFQATT, CDR2 SNEGSKA (reference sequence). The CDR3 length is 15 residues. The J segment lost 6 bases and the V segment lost 1 base, leaving 5 bases of the junction unmatched. CDR3 sequence reads: CSARGGLAVINEQFF. CDR3 bases: TGCAGTGCTAGAGGGGGACTAGCGGTCATCAATGAGCAGTTCTTC.

This clonotype was recorded at least ten times. The chain joins TRBV7-9 to TRBJ1-5; 12 bases agree with TRBD1. The V segment lost 5 bases and the J segment 10 bases; nucleotides outside the gene matches: 3. The CDR3 is 13 residues long. Germline values: CDR1 SEHNR, CDR2 FQNEAQ (reference sequence). CDR3 amino acids: CASSGTGGFPQHF. The CDR3 DNA is TGTGCCAGCAGCGGGACAGGGGGCTTCCCCCAGCATTTT.

Ten or more counts support this clonotype. The chain joins TRBV7-2 to TRBJ1-1, with D hard to call. V lost 1 base and J lost 1, with 4 bases in between. The V gene's germline CDR1 is SGHTA and CDR2 FQGNSA. This CDR3 has 13 amino acids. CDR3 nucleotides: TGTGCCAGCAGCTTAGAATCGAACACTGAAGCTTTCTTT. It codes for CASSLESNTEAFF.

The rearrangement links TRBV3-1 to TRBJ2-6, with unresolved D. Germline V gene sequence: CDR1 LGHDT, CDR2 YNNKEL (reference sequence). The V and J ends lost 6 bases and 0 bases respectively, with 9 bases between them. The CDR3 spans 15 residues. The CDR3 bases are TGTGCCAGCAGTCCCTGGGGCTCTGGGGCCAACGTCCTGACTTTC. This gives the protein CASSPWGSGANVLTF.

Ten or more counts support this clonotype. This rearrangement joins TRBV28 to TRBJ2-3; D perhaps matches TRBD1 (5 bases). The V gene lost 6 bases and the J gene lost 1 base, with 14 bases spanning the gap. The CDR3 totals 15 residues. CDR1 is MDHEN, CDR2 SYDVKM, per germline. The CDR3 loop reads CASSFRAAGTDTQYF. The CDR3, as DNA: TGTGCCAGCAGCTTCAGGGCCGCAGGCACAGATACGCAGTATTTT.